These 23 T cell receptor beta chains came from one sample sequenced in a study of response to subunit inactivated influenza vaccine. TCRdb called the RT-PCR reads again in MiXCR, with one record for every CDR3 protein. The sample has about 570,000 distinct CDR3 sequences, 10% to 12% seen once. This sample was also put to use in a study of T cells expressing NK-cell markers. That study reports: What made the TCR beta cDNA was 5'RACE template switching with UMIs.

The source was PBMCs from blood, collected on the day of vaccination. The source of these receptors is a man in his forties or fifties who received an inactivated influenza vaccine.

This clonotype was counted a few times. CDR3 DNA: TGTGCCAGCAGCTTAGATCTAGGAGCGGAAGCTTTCTTT. Protein sequence: CASSLDLGAEAFF. The chain has TRBV11-3 and TRBJ1-1; D not resolved. The CDR3 is 13 residues long. V was trimmed by 0 bases and J by 8 bases, leaving 10 bases between them. Germline V CDR1 and CDR2: SGHNT, YENEEA.

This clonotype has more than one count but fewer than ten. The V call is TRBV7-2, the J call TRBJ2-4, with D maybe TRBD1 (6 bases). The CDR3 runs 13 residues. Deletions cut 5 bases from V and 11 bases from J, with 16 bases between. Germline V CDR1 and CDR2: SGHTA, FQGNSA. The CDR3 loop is CASSQGHGWVQYF. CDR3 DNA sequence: TGTGCCAGCAGCCAGGGACACGGGTGGGTTCAGTACTTC. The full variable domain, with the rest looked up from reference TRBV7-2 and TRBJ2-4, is GAGVSQSPSNKVTEKGKDVELRCDPISGHTALYWYRQSLGQGLEFLIYFQGNSAPDKSGLPSDRFSAERTGGSVSTLTIQRTQQEDSAVYLCASSQGHGWVQYFGAGTRLSVL.

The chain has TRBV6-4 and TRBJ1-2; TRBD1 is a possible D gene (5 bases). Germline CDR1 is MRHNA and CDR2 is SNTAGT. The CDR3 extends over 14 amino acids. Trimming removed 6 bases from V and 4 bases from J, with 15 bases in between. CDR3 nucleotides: TGTGCCAGCAGAGCGACAGACATTGGCTATGGCTACACCTTC. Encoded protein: CASRATDIGYGYTF.

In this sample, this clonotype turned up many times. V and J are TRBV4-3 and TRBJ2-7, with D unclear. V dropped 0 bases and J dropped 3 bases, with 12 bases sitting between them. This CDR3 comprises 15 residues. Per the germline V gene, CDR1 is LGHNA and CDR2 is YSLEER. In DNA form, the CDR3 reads TGCGCCAGCAGCCAAGATTTGGGCAGAAACTACGAGCAGTACTTC. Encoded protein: CASSQDLGRNYEQYF.

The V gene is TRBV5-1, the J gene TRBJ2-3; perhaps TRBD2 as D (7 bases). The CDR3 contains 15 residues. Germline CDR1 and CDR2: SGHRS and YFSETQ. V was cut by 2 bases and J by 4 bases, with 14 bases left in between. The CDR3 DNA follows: TGCGCCAGCAGCTTCCGGGGGGCAGTCCCAGATACGCAGTATTTT. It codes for CASSFRGAVPDTQYF.

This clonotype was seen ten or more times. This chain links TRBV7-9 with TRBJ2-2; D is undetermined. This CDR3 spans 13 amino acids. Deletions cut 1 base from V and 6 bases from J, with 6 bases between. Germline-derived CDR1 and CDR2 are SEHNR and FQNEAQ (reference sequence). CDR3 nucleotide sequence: TGTGCCAGCAGCTTAGTCCCTGCCGGGGAGCTGTTTTTT. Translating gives CASSLVPAGELFF. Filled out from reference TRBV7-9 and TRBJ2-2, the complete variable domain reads DTGVSQNPRHKITKRGQNVTFRCDPISEHNRLYWYRQTLGQGPEFLTYFQNEAQLEKSRLLSDRFSAERPKGSFSTLEIQRTEQGDSAMYLCASSLVPAGELFFGEGSRLTVL.

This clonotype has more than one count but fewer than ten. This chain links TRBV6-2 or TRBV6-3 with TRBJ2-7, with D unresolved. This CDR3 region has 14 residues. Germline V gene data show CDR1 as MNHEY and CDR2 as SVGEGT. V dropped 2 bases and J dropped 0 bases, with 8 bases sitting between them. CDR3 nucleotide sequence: TGTGCCAGCAGTTACCGGGCTTCCTCCTACGAGCAGTACTTC. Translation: CASSYRASSYEQYF.

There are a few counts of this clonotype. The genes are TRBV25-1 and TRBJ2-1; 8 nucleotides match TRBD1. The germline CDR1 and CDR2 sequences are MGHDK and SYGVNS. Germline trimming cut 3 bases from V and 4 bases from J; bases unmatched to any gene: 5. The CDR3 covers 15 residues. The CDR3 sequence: CASSDRTGFYNEQFF. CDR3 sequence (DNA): TGTGCCAGCAGTGACCGGACAGGGTTTTACAATGAGCAGTTCTTC. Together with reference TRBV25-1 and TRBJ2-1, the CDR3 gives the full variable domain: EADIYQTPRYLVIGTGKKITLECSQTMGHDKMYWYQQDPGMELHLIHYSYGVNSTEKGDLSSESTVSRIRTEHFPLTLESARPSHTSQYLCASSDRTGFYNEQFFGPGTRLTVL.

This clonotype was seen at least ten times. The DNA of the CDR3 is TGTGCCAGCAGTCTCGGGGGCCACAGCACAGATACGCAGTATTTT. Translating it yields CASSLGGHSTDTQYF. V usage is TRBV9 and J usage is TRBJ2-3; D could derive from TRBD1 or TRBD2 (6 bases each). The V end lost 5 bases, the J end lost 0 bases, and 13 bases lay between the germline ends. CDR1 is SGDLS and CDR2 is YYNGEE in the germline V gene. This CDR3 contains 15 residues. Full variable domain (remainder filled in from reference TRBV9 and TRBJ2-3): DSGVTQTPKHLITATGQRVTLRCSPRSGDLSVYWYQQSLDQGLQFLIQYYNGEERAKGNILERFSAQQFPDLHSELNLSSLELGDSALYFCASSLGGHSTDTQYFGPGTRLTVL.

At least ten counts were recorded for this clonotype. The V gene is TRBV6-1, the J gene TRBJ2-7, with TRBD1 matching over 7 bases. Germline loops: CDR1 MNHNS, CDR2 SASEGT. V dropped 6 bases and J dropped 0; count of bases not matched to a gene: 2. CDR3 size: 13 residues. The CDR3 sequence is CASRRDSSYEQYF. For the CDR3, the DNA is TGTGCCAGCAGGAGGGACAGCTCCTACGAGCAGTACTTC.

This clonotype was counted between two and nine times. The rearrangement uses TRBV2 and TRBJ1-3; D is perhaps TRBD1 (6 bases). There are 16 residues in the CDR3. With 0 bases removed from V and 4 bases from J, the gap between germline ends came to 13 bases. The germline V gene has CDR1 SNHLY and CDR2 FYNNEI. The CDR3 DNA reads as TGTGCCAGCAGTGAAGCGTTTGGGACATTGGGAAACACCATATATTTT. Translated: CASSEAFGTLGNTIYF.

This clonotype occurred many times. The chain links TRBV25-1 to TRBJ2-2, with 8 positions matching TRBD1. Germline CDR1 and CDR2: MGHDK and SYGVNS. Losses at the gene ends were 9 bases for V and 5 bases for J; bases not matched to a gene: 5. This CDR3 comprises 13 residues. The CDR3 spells CARPTGVTGELFF. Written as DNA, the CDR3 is TGTGCCAGGCCGACAGGGGTTACCGGGGAGCTGTTTTTT.

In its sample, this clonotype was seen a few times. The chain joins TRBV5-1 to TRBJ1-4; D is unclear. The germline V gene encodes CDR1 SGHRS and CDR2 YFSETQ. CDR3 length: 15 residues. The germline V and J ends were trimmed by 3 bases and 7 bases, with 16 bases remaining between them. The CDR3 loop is CASSSEARRVEKLFF. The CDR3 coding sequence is TGCGCCAGCAGCTCCGAAGCACGGCGCGTTGAAAAACTGTTTTTT.

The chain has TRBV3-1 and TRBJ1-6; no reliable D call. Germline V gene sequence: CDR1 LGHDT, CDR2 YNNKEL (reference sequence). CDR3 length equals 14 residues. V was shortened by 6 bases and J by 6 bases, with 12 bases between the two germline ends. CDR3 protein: CASSGYGINSPLHF. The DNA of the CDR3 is TGTGCCAGCAGTGGATACGGAATTAATTCACCCCTCCACTTT.

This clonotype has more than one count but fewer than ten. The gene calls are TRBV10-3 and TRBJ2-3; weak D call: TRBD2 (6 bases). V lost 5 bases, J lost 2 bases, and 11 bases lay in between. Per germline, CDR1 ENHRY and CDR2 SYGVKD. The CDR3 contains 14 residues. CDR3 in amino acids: CAISRRDTTDTQYF. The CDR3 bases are TGTGCCATCAGTCGGCGGGATACCACAGATACGCAGTATTTT.

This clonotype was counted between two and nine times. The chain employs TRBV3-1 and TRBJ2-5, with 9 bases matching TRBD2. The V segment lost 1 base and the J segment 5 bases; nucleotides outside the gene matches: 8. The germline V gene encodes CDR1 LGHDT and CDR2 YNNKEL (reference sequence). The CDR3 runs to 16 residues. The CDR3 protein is CASSQGLAGVDETQYF. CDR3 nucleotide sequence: TGTGCCAGCAGCCAAGGGTTAGCGGGAGTGGATGAGACCCAGTACTTC.

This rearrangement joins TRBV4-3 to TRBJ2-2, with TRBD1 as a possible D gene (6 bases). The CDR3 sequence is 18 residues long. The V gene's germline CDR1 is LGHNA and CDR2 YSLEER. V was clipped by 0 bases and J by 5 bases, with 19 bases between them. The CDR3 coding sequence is TGCGCCAGCAGCCAAGATTGGGGATACAGGGTTGGGACCGGGGAGCTGTTTTTT. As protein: CASSQDWGYRVGTGELFF.

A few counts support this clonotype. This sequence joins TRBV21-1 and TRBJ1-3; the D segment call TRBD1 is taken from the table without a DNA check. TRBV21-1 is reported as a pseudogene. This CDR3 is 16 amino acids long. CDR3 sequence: CASSKGPRVRGNTIYF. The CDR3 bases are TGTGCCAGCAGCAAAGGTCCCAGGGTGCGTGGAAACACCATATATTTT.

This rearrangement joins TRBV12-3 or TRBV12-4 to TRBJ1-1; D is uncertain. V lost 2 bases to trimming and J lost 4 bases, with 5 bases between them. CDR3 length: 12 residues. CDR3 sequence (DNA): TGTGCCAGCAGTTTATTCCCCACTGAAGCTTTCTTT. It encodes CASSLFPTEAFF.

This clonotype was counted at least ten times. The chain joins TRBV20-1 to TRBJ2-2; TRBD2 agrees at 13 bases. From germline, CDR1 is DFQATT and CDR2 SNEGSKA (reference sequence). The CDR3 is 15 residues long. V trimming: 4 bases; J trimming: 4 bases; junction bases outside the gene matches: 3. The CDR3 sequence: CSAMGLAGLTGELFF. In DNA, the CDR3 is TGCAGTGCTATGGGACTAGCGGGGCTCACCGGGGAGCTGTTTTTT.

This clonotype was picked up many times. The chain's CDR3 is CASSLYRREGPLNEQFF. The CDR3 bases are TGTGCCAGCTCACTTTATCGACGGGAGGGCCCTTTGAATGAGCAGTTCTTC. The J gene is TRBJ2-1, the V gene TRBV18, with 8 nucleotides matching TRBD2. V was pared by 4 bases and J by 7 bases, with 15 bases of the junction left unmatched. Germline V gene data show CDR1 as KGHSH and CDR2 as LQKENI. CDR3 length: 17 amino acids.

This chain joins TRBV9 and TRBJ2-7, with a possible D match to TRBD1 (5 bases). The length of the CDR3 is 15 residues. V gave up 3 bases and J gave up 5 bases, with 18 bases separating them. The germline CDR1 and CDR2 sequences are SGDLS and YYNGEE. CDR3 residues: CASSAAGHRNNEQYF. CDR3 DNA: TGTGCCAGCAGCGCTGCTGGACACCGGAACAACGAGCAGTACTTC.

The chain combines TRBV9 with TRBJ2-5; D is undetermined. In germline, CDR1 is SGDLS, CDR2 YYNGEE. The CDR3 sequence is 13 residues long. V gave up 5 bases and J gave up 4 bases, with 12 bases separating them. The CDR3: CASSRSMTETQYF. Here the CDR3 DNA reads TGTGCCAGCAGTCGAAGTATGACAGAGACCCAGTACTTC. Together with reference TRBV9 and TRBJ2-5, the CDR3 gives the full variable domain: DSGVTQTPKHLITATGQRVTLRCSPRSGDLSVYWYQQSLDQGLQFLIQYYNGEERAKGNILERFSAQQFPDLHSELNLSSLELGDSALYFCASSRSMTETQYFGPGTRLLVL.